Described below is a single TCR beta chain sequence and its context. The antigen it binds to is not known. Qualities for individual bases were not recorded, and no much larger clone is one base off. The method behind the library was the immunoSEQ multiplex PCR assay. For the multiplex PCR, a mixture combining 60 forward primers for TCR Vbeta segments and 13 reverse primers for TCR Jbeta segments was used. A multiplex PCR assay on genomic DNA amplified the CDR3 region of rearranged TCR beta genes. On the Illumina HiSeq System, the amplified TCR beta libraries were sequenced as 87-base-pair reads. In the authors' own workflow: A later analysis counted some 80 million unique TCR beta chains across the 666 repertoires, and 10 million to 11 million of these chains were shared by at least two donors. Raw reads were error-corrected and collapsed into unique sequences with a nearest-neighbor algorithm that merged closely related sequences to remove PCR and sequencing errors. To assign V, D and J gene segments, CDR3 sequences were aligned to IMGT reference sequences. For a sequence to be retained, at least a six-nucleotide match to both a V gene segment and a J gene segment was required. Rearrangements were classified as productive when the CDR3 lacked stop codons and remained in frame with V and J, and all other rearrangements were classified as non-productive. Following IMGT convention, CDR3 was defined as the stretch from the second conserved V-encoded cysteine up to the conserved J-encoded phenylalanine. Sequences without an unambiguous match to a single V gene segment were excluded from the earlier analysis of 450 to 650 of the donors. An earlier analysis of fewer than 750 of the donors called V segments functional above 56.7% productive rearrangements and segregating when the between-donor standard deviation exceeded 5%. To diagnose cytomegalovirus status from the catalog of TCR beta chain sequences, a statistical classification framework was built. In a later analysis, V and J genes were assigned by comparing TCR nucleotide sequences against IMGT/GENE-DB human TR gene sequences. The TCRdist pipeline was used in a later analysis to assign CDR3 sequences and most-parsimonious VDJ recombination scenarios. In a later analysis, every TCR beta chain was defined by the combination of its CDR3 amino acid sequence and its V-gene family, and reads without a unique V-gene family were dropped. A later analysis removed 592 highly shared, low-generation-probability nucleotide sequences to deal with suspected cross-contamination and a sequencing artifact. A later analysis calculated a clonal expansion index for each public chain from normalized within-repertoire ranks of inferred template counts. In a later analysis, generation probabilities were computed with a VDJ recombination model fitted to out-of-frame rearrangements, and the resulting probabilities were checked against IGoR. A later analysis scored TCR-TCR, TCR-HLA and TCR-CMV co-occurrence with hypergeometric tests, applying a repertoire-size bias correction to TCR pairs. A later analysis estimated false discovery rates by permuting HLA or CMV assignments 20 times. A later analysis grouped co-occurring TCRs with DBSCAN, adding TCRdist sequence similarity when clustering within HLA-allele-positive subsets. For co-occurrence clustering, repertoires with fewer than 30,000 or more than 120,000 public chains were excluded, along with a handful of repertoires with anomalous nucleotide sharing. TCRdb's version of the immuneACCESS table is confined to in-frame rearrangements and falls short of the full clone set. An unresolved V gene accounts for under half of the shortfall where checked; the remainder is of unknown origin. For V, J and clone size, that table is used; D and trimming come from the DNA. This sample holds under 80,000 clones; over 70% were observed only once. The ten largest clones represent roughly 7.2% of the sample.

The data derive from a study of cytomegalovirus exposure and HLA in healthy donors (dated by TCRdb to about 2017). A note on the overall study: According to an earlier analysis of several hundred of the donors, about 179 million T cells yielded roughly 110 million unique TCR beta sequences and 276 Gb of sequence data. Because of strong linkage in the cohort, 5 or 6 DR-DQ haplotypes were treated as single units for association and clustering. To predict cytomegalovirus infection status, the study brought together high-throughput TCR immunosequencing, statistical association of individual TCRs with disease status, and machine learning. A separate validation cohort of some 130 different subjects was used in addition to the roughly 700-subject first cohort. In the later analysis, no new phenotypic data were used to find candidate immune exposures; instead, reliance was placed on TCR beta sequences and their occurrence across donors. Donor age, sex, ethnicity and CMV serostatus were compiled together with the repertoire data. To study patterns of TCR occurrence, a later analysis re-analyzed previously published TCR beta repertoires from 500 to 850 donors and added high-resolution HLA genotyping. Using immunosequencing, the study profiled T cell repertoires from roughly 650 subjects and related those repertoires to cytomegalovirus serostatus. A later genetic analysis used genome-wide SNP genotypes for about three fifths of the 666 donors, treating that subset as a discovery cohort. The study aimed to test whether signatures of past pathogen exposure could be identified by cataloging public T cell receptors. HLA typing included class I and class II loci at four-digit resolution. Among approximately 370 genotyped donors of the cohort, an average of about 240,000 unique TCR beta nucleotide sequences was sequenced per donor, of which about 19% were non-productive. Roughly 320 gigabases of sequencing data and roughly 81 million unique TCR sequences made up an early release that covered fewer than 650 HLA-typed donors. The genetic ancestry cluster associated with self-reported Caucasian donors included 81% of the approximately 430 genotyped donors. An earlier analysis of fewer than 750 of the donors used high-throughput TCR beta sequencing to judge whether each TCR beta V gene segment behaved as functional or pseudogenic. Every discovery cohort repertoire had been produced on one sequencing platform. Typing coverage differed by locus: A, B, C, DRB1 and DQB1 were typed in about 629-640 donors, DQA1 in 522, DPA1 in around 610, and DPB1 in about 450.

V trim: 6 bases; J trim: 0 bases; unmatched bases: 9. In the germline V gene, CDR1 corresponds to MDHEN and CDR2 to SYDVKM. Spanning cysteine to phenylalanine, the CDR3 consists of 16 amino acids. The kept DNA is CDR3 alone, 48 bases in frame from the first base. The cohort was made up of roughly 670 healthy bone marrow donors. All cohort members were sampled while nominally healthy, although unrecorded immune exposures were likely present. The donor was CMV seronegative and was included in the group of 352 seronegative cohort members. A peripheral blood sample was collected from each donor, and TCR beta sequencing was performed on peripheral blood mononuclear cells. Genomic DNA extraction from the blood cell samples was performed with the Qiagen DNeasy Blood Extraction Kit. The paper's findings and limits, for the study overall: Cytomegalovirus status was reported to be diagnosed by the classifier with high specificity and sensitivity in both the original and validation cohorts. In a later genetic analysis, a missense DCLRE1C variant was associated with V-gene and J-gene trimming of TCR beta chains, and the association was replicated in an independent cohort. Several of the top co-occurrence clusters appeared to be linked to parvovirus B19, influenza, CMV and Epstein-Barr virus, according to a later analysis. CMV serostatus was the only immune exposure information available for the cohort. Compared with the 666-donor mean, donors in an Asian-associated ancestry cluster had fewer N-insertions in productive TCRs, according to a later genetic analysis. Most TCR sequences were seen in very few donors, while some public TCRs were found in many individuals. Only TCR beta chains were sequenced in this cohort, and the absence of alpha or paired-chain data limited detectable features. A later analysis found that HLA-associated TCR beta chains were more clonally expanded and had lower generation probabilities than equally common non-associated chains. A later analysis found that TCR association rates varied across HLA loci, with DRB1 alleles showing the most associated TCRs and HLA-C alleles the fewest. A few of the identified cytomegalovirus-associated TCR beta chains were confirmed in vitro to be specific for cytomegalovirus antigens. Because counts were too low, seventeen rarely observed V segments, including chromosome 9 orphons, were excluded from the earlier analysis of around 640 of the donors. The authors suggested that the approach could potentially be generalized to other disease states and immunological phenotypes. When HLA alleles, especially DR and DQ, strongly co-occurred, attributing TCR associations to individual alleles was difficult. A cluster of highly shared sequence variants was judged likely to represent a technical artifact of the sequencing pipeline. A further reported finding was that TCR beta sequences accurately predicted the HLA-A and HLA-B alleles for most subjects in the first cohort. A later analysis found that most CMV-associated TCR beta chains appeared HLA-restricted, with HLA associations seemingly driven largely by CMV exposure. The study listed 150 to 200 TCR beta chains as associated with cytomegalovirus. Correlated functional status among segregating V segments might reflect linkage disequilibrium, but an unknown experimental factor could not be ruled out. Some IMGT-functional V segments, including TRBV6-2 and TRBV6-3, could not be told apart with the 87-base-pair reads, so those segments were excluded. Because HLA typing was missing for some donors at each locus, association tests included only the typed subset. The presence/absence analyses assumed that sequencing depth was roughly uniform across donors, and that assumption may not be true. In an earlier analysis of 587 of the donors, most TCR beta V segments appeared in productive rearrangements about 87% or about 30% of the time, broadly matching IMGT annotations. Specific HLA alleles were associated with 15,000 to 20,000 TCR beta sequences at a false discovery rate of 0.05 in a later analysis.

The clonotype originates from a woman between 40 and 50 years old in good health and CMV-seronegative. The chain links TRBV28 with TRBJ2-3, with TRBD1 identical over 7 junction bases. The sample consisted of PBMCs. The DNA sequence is TGTGCCAGCAGGTTTCCTGGACAGGCCAGCACAGATACGCAGTATTTT. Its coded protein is CASRFPGQASTDTQYF.